This passage covers 10 T cell receptor beta chains from one sample sequenced in a study of OX40 agonist ivuxolimab in advanced cancers. Sequenced by immunoSEQ multiplex PCR; TCRdb stores in-frame clones only, minus some. In the table there are tens of thousands of clones, approximately 81% of which are singletons. The input for sequencing was CD4+ or CD8+ T cells sorted from blood, taken in a trial of the OX40 agonist ivuxolimab. The source is an adult with an advanced solid tumor such as melanoma, head and neck, liver or kidney cancer.

This clone was seen a single time. V gene TRBV7-2 combines with J gene TRBJ2-7; 12 bases fit TRBD2. J lost 6 bases, V lost 4 bases, and 10 bases had no gene match. The CDR3 has 16 residues. CDR1 and CDR2 (germline): SGHTA, FQGNSA. The CDR3 nucleotides are TGTGCCAGCAGCTCCCAGTGGGGACTAGCGGGTCTCGAGCAGTACTTC. It translates to CASSSQWGLAGLEQYF.

The gene calls are TRBV7-9 and TRBJ1-5, with 10 bases fitting TRBD1. CDR3 length: 14 residues. Germline CDR1 and CDR2: SEHNR and FQNEAQ (reference sequence). The J segment lost 6 bases and the V segment lost 5 bases, leaving 4 bases of the junction unmatched. The CDR3 DNA reads as TGTGCCAGCAGCAGGGGACAGGGGAGTCAGCCCCAGCATTTT. Translation gives CASSRGQGSQPQHF. Looking up the rest from reference TRBV7-9 and TRBJ1-5 gives the full variable domain: DTGVSQNPRHKITKRGQNVTFRCDPISEHNRLYWYRQTLGQGPEFLTYFQNEAQLEKSRLLSDRFSAERPKGSFSTLEIQRTEQGDSAMYLCASSRGQGSQPQHFGDGTRLSIL.

The chain joins TRBV5-1 to TRBJ2-5, with 8 bases matching TRBD1. This CDR3 has 14 amino acids. With 4 bases clipped from V and 3 bases from J, the junction kept 5 bases outside the gene matches. In germline, CDR1 is SGHRS, CDR2 YFSETQ. The CDR3 here is CASSVGQVEETQYF. In DNA form, the CDR3 reads TGCGCCAGCAGCGTGGGACAGGTAGAAGAGACCCAGTACTTC.

This clone was detected only once. This rearrangement joins TRBV28 to TRBJ2-7; D possibly uses TRBD1 or TRBD2 (5 bases each). Germline V gene lookup returns CDR1 MDHEN and CDR2 SYDVKM. V was clipped by 4 bases and J by 1 base, with 17 bases between them. The length of the CDR3 is 16 residues. CDR3 residues: CASSSGSGTVSYEQYF. CDR3 in DNA: TGTGCCAGCAGTTCGGGGTCCGGGACCGTTTCCTACGAGCAGTACTTC.

The chain recombines TRBV6-1 with TRBJ1-2; 7 nucleotides align to TRBD1. The V and J ends lost 4 bases and 10 bases, in that order; junction bases with no gene match: 9. The CDR3 totals 13 residues. From germline, CDR1 is MNHNS and CDR2 SASEGT. The CDR3 protein is CASSGLDDRAYTF. The CDR3 bases are TGTGCCAGCAGTGGCCTTGACGACAGGGCCTACACCTTC.

The rearrangement joins TRBV4-2 to TRBJ2-1; weak D call: TRBD2 (5 bases). Per germline, CDR1 LGHNA and CDR2 YNFKEQ. The length of the CDR3 is 16 residues. V was shortened by 1 base and J by 8 bases, with 18 bases between the two germline ends. The CDR3 here is CASSQVGRGTGDEQFF. DNA for the CDR3: TGTGCCAGCAGCCAAGTGGGCCGGGGTACCGGGGATGAGCAGTTCTTC.

The table lists this clone with a few counts. The V gene is TRBV4-2, the J gene TRBJ2-2; D call uncertain. Trimming removed 6 bases at V and 1 base at J, with 12 bases between. This CDR3 spans 15 amino acids. Germline-derived CDR1 and CDR2 are LGHNA and YNFKEQ. This CDR3 is CASSKGSGNTGELFF. As DNA, the CDR3 is TGTGCCAGCAGTAAAGGCTCCGGGAACACCGGGGAGCTGTTTTTT.

V gene TRBV7-6 combines with J gene TRBJ2-6, with D tentatively TRBD1 (6 bases). The germline CDR1 and CDR2 sequences are SGHVS and FNYEAQ. V was clipped by 5 bases and J by 0 bases, with 14 bases between them. This CDR3 contains 17 residues. CDR3 sequence reads: CASSPWTVGSGANVLTF. The CDR3 DNA is TGTGCCAGCAGCCCTTGGACAGTCGGCTCTGGGGCCAACGTCCTGACTTTC.

The DNA of the CDR3 is TGTGCCAGTAGTTTGAGGGGGACAGGGGAATATGGCTACACCTTC. Translated, it gives CASSLRGTGEYGYTF. The chain has TRBV19 and TRBJ1-2, with 10 bases fitting TRBD1. V lost 5 bases and J lost 5; bases outside the gene matches: 8. Germline V CDR1 and CDR2: LNHDA, SQIVND (reference sequence). The CDR3 spans 15 residues.

The V call is TRBV6-1, the J call TRBJ1-2; TRBD1 matches at 7 bases. This CDR3 has 14 amino acids. In germline, CDR1 is MNHNS, CDR2 SASEGT. After removal of 3 bases from V and 4 bases from J, the junction contained 5 bases not matched to a gene. CDR3 residues: CASSDGPGGYGYTF. DNA of the CDR3: TGTGCCAGCAGTGACGGCCCAGGGGGCTATGGCTACACCTTC.